This T cell receptor beta chain comes out of a study of blood T cells in healthy people across ages. With V trimmed by 5 bases and J by 5 bases, 5 bases remained unmatched. The germline V gene encodes CDR1 SQVTM and CDR2 ANQGSEA. The CDR3 loop spans 13 amino acids. A J-beta primer mix and a sample-barcoded 5' primer were used in a second PCR of roughly 6 to 12 cycles. TCRdb passed the 5' RACE reads through MiXCR, listing each CDR3 protein once. The sample has about 780,000 distinct CDR3 sequences, about a quarter seen once. This clonotype was seen more than once but under ten times. The sample was also reused in another study, on T cells of mothers and their children.

The sample was blood. The chain uses TRBV29-1 and TRBJ1-4, with 7 nucleotides matching TRBD1. The clonotype was recovered from a boy younger than 18 in good health. CDR3 DNA: TGCAGCGTTCGGACAGGCACGAATGAAAAACTGTTTTTT. As protein: CSVRTGTNEKLFF. Based on the CDR3 plus reference TRBV29-1 and TRBJ1-4, the full variable domain is SAVISQKPSRDICQRGTSLTIQCQVDSQVTMMFWYRQQPGQSLTLIATANQGSEATYESGFVIDKFPISRPNLTFSTLTVSNMSPEDSSIYLCSVRTGTNEKLFFGSGTQLSVL.